This TCR beta chain is drawn from a study of CD4+ T cells in melanoma. General study points: CD8+ T cell, macrophage and B cell function reportedly correlated with neoantigen-specific CD4+ T cells. Diverse differentiation states were reported for melanoma neoantigen-specific CD4+ T cells.

Turning to this clone: Its specificity is unknown.

TCRdb's copy holds only in-frame clones and misses some; the assay was immunoSEQ multiplex PCR. The sample lists 6,600 or so clones; about three fifths were seen once. CDR1 and CDR2 from the germline V gene are SNHLY and FYNNEI. The CDR3 runs 14 residues. Germline trimming cut 6 bases from V and 8 bases from J; bases unmatched to any gene: 4. This sequence joins TRBV2 and TRBJ2-1; the match to TRBD2 covers 13 bases. The clonotype was recovered from a human donor with melanoma. Input material: cells from a culture (not recorded whether cultured in vitro). Here the CDR3 reads CASRGTSGAHEQFF. The CDR3 nucleotides read TGTGCCAGCAGGGGGACTAGCGGGGCCCATGAGCAGTTCTTC. Looking up the rest from reference TRBV2 and TRBJ2-1 gives the full variable domain: EPEVTQTPSHQVTQMGQEVILRCVPISNHLYFYWYRQILGQKVEFLVSFYNNEISEKSEIFDDQFSVERPDGSNFTLKIRSTKLEDSAMYFCASRGTSGAHEQFFGPGTRLTVL.